The T cell receptor (beta chain) under discussion was sequenced for a study of T-cell memory formation after mild COVID-19. Germline V gives CDR1 SGHDT, CDR2 YYEEEE. The CDR3 contains 20 residues. Trimming removed 4 bases from V and 2 bases from J, with 28 bases in between. The TCR alpha and TCR beta cDNA libraries, bearing sample barcodes and UMIs, were generated by 5'RACE using constant-segment primers. TCRdb re-called the 5' RACE reads through MiXCR, storing one row per CDR3 protein. In the table there are 300,000 to 400,000 distinct CDR3 sequences, 25% to 30% of which are singletons. Notes on this clonotype: The antigen is unknown.

Study-wide points: Certain responding clones were present in pre-infection memory, suggesting participation of cross-reactive memory. Proof of SARS-CoV-2 specificity was absent for the second-wave clones that crested on day 37. Later expanders leaned toward CD4+, whereas clones contracting from day 15 to 85 were balanced CD4/CD8.

Sequenced sample: PBMCs or a T cell subset sorted from them (not recorded which). The sequence derives from an adult woman who had mild COVID-19 (a few samples of this study predate the infection). Cell type and time point are not known. The chain has TRBV5-6 and TRBJ2-4; maybe TRBD1 (6 bases). DNA for the CDR3: TGTGCCAGCAGCCCAAGAGGCGGCAGGGGATCTGGCGGATCCAAAAACATTCAGTACTTC. The encoded protein is CASSPRGGRGSGGSKNIQYF. Full variable domain (outside the CDR3, taken from reference TRBV5-6 and TRBJ2-4): DAGVTQSPTHLIKTRGQQVTLRCSPKSGHDTVSWYQQALGQGPQFIFQYYEEEERQRGNFPDRFSGHQFPNYSSELNVNALLLGDSALYLCASSPRGGRGSGGSKNIQYFGAGTRLSVL.